Sequencing of this T cell receptor (beta chain) was carried out in a study of cytomegalovirus exposure and HLA in healthy donors. Study outcomes and limitations: A later analysis showed HLA-associated TCR beta chains outstripping equally common others in clonal expansion. Indistinguishability led to the exclusion of some V segments, TRBV6-2 and TRBV6-3 included.

To note about this clone: The target antigen is unknown.

60 Vbeta and 13 Jbeta primers were used in PCR. Only in-frame clones appear in the TCRdb table, and some are missing; sequencing was by immunoSEQ multiplex PCR. The table records 200,000 to 250,000 clones, 60% to 80% of them present only once. Looked up from germline, CDR1 is WSHSY and CDR2 is SAAADI. The CDR3 covers 16 residues. The trim removed 4 bases at V and 8 bases at J, leaving 9 bases unmatched. This TCR was sampled from a male donor in good health and CMV-seronegative. The chain links TRBV10-2 to TRBJ2-1; 12 nucleotides match TRBD1. Sequenced material: PBMCs. The CDR3 coding sequence is TGCGCCAGCAGTGGAGGCCGGGACAGGGGGCGGCATGAGCAGTTCTTC. Amino acid sequence: CASSGGRDRGRHEQFF.